The 17 T cell receptor beta chains given below trace back to one sample, sequenced in a study of metastatic and nonmetastatic thyroid tumors. TCRdb reprocessed the PCR reads via MiXCR. The data contain tens of thousands of clones, about 3.9% of them seen just once; the ten biggest clones take up around 23%. Nobody among the patients had been given any treatment before thyroid surgery. The source material was blood. These receptors all come from a female donor with papillary thyroid cancer or a benign thyroid nodule (not recorded which). Some clones in this sample may be carry-over from other donors' samples.

The V gene is TRBV6-1, the J gene TRBJ1-5; the match to TRBD1 covers 7 bases. The CDR3 contains 14 residues. Trimming took 5 bases from V and 4 from J; bases not matched to a gene: 5. Germline CDR1 reads MNHNS; CDR2 reads SASEGT. CDR3 DNA: TGTGCCAGCAGTTCGGGACAGAAGAATCAGCCCCAGCATTTT. This codes for CASSSGQKNQPQHF.

This chain connects TRBV6-5 to TRBJ2-7, with D possibly being TRBD1 (5 bases). The V end was cut by 2 bases, the J end by 3 bases, with 5 bases between. The V gene's germline CDR1 is MNHEY and CDR2 SVGAGI. The CDR3 is 12 residues long. CDR3 loop: CASSYRGYEQYF. The CDR3 DNA follows: TGTGCCAGCAGTTACAGGGGCTACGAGCAGTACTTC.

The chain joins TRBV28 to TRBJ2-1; TRBD2 matches at 7 bases. The CDR3 contains 14 residues. Germline CDR1 reads MDHEN; CDR2 reads SYDVKM. V lost 5 bases, J lost 7 bases, and 8 bases stayed unmatched. CDR3 coding DNA: TGTGCCAGCAGTCGACGGTTGGGAGGGAATGAGCAGTTCTTC. Translation: CASSRRLGGNEQFF.

This clone was seen at least ten times. The chain is built from TRBV2 and TRBJ2-7; D remains unclear. The V end was cut by 8 bases, the J end by 2 bases, with 10 bases between. This CDR3 contains 12 residues. Germline CDR1 SNHLY, CDR2 FYNNEI. Written as DNA, the CDR3 is TGTGCCAGCCGAGGCATAGCCTACGAGCAGTACTTC. Its translation: CASRGIAYEQYF.

This clone was counted ten times or more. The genes are TRBV5-5 and TRBJ2-7, with 9 positions matching TRBD1. V gave up 2 bases and J gave up 4 bases; unmatched junction bases: 4. Germline lookup yields CDR1 SGHKS and CDR2 YYEKEE (reference sequence). The CDR3 sequence is 14 residues long. The DNA of the CDR3 is TGTGCCAGCAGCTTTAGGGACAGGGAGTACGAGCAGTACTTC. Translation: CASSFRDREYEQYF.

The table lists this clone with many counts. The rearrangement uses TRBV15 and TRBJ1-5; D gene unclear. The CDR3 totals 12 residues. The germline CDR1 and CDR2 sequences are LNHNV and YYDKDF (reference sequence). Trimming shortened V by 0 bases and J by 7 bases, and 4 bases separated the two germline ends. DNA for the CDR3: TGTGCCACCAGCAGAGATTGGCAGCCCCAGCATTTT. Encoded protein: CATSRDWQPQHF.

The J gene is TRBJ2-1, the V gene TRBV6-1; 11 bases match TRBD1. This CDR3 spans 15 amino acids. From germline, CDR1 is MNHNS and CDR2 SASEGT. The J segment lost 7 bases and the V segment lost 3 bases, leaving 5 bases of the junction unmatched. The chain's CDR3 is CASSDGQGARNEQFF. The CDR3 DNA reads as TGTGCCAGCAGTGATGGACAGGGGGCAAGAAATGAGCAGTTCTTC.

This clone was observed many times. The genes are TRBV5-6 and TRBJ2-1; D is possibly TRBD1 (6 bases). The V end lost 4 bases, the J end lost 7 bases, and 15 bases lay between the germline ends. The V gene's germline CDR1 is SGHDT and CDR2 YYEEEE. CDR3 length equals 14 residues. The chain's CDR3 is CASSSERGGNEQFF. Written as DNA, the CDR3 is TGTGCCAGCAGCAGCGAAAGAGGGGGAAATGAGCAGTTCTTC.

This clone has at least ten counts. This chain uses TRBV19 with TRBJ2-5; D is ambiguous. Germline V gives CDR1 LNHDA, CDR2 SQIVND (reference sequence). The V end lost 2 bases, the J end lost 2 bases, and 0 bases lay between the germline ends. CDR3 size: 11 residues. DNA of the CDR3: TGTGCCAGTAGTATACAAGAGACCCAGTACTTC. It translates to CASSIQETQYF.

The table lists this clone with many counts. The V gene is TRBV18, the J gene TRBJ1-2; a weak D match, TRBD1 (5 bases). Trimming left V 2 bases short and J 4 bases short, with 11 bases between. Germline V lookup: CDR1 KGHSH, CDR2 LQKENI. CDR3 length equals 14 residues. CDR3 protein: CASSPTGNTYGYTF. The CDR3 DNA follows: TGTGCCAGCTCACCAACAGGCAATACCTATGGCTACACCTTC.

A few counts support this clone. One junction end does not reproduce the germline sequence, and a read error may be involved. The gene calls are TRBV28 and TRBJ1-2; no clear D gene. Looked up from germline, CDR1 is MDHEN and CDR2 is SYDVKM. The CDR3 is made up of 14 amino acids. The CDR3 DNA reads as TGTGCCAGCAGTACCCCCTCCGGGGAAGTCCGGTCGCTCTTC. Its protein product is CASSTPSGEVRSLF.

This clone was counted between two and nine times. CDR3 protein: CASSSPGGTSGYEQYF. In DNA form, the CDR3 reads TGTGCCAGCAGTTCACCCGGTGGGACTAGCGGCTACGAGCAGTACTTC. The J gene is TRBJ2-7, the V gene TRBV28, with 11 bases aligning to TRBD2. V gave up 4 bases and J gave up 3 bases; unmatched junction bases: 8. The CDR3 loop spans 16 amino acids. Germline assignment: CDR1 MDHEN and CDR2 SYDVKM.

This clone was found a few times. The V and J genes are TRBV27 and TRBJ2-1, with 8 bases aligning to TRBD2. Germline assignment: CDR1 MNHEY and CDR2 SMNVEV (reference sequence). The V and J ends lost 6 bases and 5 bases, in that order; junction bases with no gene match: 6. The CDR3 totals 14 residues. The CDR3 here is CASRPAGVDNEQFF. As DNA, the CDR3 is TGTGCCAGCAGACCAGCGGGAGTCGACAATGAGCAGTTCTTC.

This clone came up many times. The CDR3 is CASSLGGGDNSPLHF. The DNA for the CDR3 is TGTGCCAGCAGCTTGGGCGGGGGGGATAATTCACCCCTCCACTTT. The gene calls are TRBV5-4 and TRBJ1-6, with D perhaps matching TRBD1 (5 bases). The CDR3 has 15 residues. Germline V gene lookup returns CDR1 SGHNT and CDR2 YYREEE (reference sequence). Deletions cut 0 bases from V and 5 bases from J, with 9 bases between.

This clone has at least ten counts. The chain has TRBV2 and TRBJ2-5, with unresolved D. Trimming left V 3 bases short and J 0 bases short, with 5 bases between. CDR3 length: 13 residues. The V gene's germline CDR1 is SNHLY and CDR2 FYNNEI. In DNA, the CDR3 is TGTGCCAGCAGTGACATTAACCAAGAGACCCAGTACTTC. It yields the protein CASSDINQETQYF.

This clone was recorded many times. The genes are TRBV29-1 and TRBJ1-6; D gene ambiguous. This CDR3 spans 12 amino acids. Germline CDR1 and CDR2: SQVTM and ANQGSEA. The V end was cut by 4 bases, the J end by 5 bases, with 6 bases between. CDR3 in amino acids: CSVGGNNSPLHF. CDR3 DNA sequence: TGCAGCGTTGGAGGAAATAATTCACCCCTCCACTTT.

With regard to this clone: This sequence may be a read error, since a much larger clone differs from it by one base. The chain carries TRBV18 and TRBJ1-1; TRBD1 might be the D (6 bases). The germline V gene has CDR1 KGHSH and CDR2 LQKENI. The CDR3 is 16 amino acids. The CDR3 region is CASSPDRTATDTDAFF. For the CDR3, the DNA is TGTGCCAGCTCACCAGATAGGACAGCCACCGACACTGATGCTTTCTTT.